This T cell receptor (beta chain) was observed in a study of blood T cell repertoires in COVID-19. Study context: Some COVID-19 samples were acute and others convalescent; all came from the United States, Italy and Spain. PBMCs, B-cell-depleted T cells, or T cells were the source of the cDNA or gDNA that made up the material.

Sequencing was performed with immunoSEQ multiplex PCR; in TCRdb, only in-frame clones are kept and a portion is missing. Here the sample spans 300,000 to 450,000 clones, 70% to 90% being singletons. Seattle patient enrollment occurred during active infection, with longitudinal follow-up thereafter. Germline loops: CDR1 MNHEY, CDR2 SVGAGI. V trimming: 0 bases; J trimming: 5 bases; junction bases outside the gene matches: 2. The CDR3 totals 15 residues. The chain joins TRBV6-5 to TRBJ1-1; TRBD1 matches 11 bases. This receptor was obtained from a woman in her sixties or seventies with COVID-19, enrolled during active disease. The specimen sequenced was peripheral blood. Written as DNA, the CDR3 is TGTGCCAGCAGTTACTCGGGACAGGGGGGTACTGAAGCTTTCTTT. It encodes CASSYSGQGGTEAFF.